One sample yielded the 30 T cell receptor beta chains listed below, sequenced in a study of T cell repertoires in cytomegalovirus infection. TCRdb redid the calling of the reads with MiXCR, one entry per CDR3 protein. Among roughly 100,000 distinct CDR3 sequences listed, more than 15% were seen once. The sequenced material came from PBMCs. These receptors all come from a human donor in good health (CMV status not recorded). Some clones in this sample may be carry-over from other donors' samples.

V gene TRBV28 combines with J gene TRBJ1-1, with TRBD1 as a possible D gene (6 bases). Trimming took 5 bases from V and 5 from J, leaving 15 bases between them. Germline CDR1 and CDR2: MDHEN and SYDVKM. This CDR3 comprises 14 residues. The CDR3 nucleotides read TGTGCCAGCAGTGCCGACAGGAGACGGACTGAAGCTTTCTTT. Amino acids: CASSADRRRTEAFF.

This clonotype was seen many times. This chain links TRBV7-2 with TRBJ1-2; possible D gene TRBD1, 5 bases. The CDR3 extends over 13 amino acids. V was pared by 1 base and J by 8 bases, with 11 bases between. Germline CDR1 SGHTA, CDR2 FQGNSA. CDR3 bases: TGTGCCAGCAGCTTAGAGCGGGGCCGGGGCTACACCTTC. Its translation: CASSLERGRGYTF.

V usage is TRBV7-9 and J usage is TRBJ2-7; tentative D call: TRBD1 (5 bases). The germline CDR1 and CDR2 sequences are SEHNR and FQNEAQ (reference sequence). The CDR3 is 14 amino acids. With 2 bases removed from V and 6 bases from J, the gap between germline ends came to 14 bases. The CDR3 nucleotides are TGTGCCAGCAGCTTATGGGGCAGGGTCCTCGAGCAGTACTTC. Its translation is CASSLWGRVLEQYF.

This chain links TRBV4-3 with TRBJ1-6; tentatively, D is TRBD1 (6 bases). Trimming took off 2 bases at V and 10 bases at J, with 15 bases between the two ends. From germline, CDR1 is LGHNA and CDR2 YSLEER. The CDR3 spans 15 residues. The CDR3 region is CASSQTTGSRSPLHF. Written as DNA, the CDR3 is TGCGCCAGCAGCCAAACAACAGGGTCAAGGTCACCCCTCCACTTT.

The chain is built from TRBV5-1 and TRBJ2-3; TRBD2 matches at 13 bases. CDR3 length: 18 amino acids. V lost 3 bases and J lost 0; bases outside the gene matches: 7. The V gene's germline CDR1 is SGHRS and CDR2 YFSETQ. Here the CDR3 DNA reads TGCGCCAGCAGCTGGATCGGGACTAGCGGGGCAAGCACAGATACGCAGTATTTT. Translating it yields CASSWIGTSGASTDTQYF.

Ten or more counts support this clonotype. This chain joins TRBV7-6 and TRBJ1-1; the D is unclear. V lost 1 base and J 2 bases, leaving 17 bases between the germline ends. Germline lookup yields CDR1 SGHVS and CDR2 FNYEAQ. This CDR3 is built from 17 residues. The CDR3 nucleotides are TGTGCCAGCAGCTTAGAGTATTATCCAGACCCTAACACTGAAGCTTTCTTT. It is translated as CASSLEYYPDPNTEAFF.

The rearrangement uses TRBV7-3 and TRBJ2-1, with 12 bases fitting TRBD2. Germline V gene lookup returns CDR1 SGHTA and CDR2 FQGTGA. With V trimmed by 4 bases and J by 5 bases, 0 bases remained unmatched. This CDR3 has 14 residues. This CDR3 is CASSSSGGDNEQFF. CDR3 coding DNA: TGTGCCAGCAGCTCTAGCGGGGGGGACAATGAGCAGTTCTTC.

The chain's CDR3 is CASSLRQGVYYEQYF. CDR3 in DNA: TGTGCCAGCAGCTTACGACAGGGGGTCTATTACGAGCAGTACTTC. The chain employs TRBV13 and TRBJ2-7; 9 bases are a match to TRBD1. The V and J ends lost 2 bases and 4 bases, in that order; junction bases with no gene match: 6. The length of the CDR3 is 15 residues. Germline CDR1 is PRHDT and CDR2 is FYEKMQ (reference sequence).

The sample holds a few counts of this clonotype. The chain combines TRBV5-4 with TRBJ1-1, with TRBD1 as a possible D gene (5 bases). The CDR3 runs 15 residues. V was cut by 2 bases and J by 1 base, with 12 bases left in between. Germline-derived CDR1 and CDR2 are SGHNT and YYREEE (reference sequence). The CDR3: CASSLPGTQNTEAFF. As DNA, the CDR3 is TGTGCCAGCAGCTTACCCGGGACTCAGAACACTGAAGCTTTCTTT.

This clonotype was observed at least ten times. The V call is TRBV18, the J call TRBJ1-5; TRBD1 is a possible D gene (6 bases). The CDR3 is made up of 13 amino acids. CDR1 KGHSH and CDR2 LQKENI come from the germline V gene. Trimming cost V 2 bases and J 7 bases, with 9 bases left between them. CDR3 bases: TGTGCCAGCTCACCAGGGACATCACAGCCCCAGCATTTT. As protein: CASSPGTSQPQHF.

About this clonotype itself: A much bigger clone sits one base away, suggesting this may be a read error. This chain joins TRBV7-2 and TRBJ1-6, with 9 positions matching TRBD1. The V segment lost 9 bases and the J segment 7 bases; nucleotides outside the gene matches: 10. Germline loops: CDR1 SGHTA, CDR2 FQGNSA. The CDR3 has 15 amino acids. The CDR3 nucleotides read TGTGCCAGAAGCCTTGACAGGGGGGTAAATTCACCCCTCCACTTT. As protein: CARSLDRGVNSPLHF.

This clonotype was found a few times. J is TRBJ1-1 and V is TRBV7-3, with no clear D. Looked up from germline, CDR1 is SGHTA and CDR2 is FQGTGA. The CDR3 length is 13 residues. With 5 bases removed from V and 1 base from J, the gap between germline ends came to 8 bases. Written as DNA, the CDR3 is TGTGCCAGCAGCCGTTTCACGAACACTGAAGCTTTCTTT. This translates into CASSRFTNTEAFF.

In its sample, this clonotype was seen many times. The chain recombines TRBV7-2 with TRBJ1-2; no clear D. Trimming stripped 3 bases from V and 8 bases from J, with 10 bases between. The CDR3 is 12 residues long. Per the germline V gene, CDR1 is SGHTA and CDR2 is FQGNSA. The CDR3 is CASSFIGQGYTF. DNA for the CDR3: TGTGCCAGCAGCTTTATCGGGCAAGGCTACACCTTC.

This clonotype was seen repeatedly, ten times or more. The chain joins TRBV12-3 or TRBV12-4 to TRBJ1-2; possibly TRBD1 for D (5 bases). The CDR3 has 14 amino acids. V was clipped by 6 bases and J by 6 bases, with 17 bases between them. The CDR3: CASRPGLLGHGYTF. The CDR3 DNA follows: TGTGCCAGCAGGCCGGGACTCCTGGGCCATGGCTACACCTTC.

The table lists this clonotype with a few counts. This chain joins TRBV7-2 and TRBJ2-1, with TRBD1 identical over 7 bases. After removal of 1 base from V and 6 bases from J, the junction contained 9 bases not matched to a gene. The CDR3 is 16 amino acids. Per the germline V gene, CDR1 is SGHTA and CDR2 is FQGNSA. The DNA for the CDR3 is TGTGCCAGCAGCTTAGTCCGAGACAGGGCGTTCAATGAGCAGTTCTTC. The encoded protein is CASSLVRDRAFNEQFF.

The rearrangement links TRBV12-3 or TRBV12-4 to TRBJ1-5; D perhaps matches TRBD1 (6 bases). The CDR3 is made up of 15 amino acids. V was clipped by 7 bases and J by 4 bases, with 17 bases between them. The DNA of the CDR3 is TGTGCCAGCACCTTCCAAGGGGGGCTGAATCAGCCCCAGCATTTT. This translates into CASTFQGGLNQPQHF.

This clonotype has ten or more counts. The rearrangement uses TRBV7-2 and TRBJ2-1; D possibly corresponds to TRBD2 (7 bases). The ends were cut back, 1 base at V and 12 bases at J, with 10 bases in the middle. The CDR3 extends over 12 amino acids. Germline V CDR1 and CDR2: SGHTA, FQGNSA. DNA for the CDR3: TGTGCCAGCAGCTTAGGAGGGGGGGTGCAGTTCTTC. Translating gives CASSLGGGVQFF.

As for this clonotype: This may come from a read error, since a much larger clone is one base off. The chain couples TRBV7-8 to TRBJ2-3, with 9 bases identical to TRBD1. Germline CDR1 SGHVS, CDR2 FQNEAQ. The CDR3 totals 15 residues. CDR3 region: CASCLAWTGEQTQYF. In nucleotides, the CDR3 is TGTGCCAGCTGCTTAGCATGGACAGGGGAGCAAACGCAGTATTTT.

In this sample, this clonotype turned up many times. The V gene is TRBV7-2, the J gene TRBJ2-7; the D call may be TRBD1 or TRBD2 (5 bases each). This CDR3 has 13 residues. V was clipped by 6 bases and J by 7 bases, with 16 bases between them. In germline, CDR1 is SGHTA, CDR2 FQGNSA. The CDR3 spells CASSSGTIGEQYF. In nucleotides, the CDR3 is TGTGCCAGCAGTTCCGGGACGATAGGAGAGCAGTACTTC.

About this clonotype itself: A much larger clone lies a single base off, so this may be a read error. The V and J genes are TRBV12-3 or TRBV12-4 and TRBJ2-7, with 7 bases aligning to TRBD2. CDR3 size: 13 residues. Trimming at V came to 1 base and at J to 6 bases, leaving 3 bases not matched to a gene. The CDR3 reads CASSLGDYGEQYF. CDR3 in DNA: TGTGCCAGCAGTTTAGGGGACTATGGCGAGCAGTACTTC.

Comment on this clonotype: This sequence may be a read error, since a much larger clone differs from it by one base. CDR3 DNA sequence: TGTGCCAGCAGCATACCCGGCTTAGGGGGTGTCGGCAATGAGCAGTTCTTC. Its translation is CASSIPGLGGVGNEQFF. The genes are TRBV7-9 and TRBJ2-1; a weak D match, TRBD1 (6 bases). Per germline, CDR1 SEHNR and CDR2 FQNEAQ (reference sequence). The CDR3 totals 17 residues. Deletions cut 5 bases from V and 6 bases from J, with 23 bases between.

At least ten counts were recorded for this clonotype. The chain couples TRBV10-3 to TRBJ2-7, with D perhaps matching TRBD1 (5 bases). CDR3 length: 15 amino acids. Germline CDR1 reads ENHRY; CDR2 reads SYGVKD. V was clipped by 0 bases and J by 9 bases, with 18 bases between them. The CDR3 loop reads CAISESFGQGRVQYF. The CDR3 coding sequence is TGTGCCATCAGTGAGTCTTTTGGGCAGGGCCGGGTGCAGTACTTC.

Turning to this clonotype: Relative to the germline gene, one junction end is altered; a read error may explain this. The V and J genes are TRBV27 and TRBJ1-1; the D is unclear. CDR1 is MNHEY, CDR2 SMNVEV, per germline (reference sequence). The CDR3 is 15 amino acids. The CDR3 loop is CAISLSPGGNTEAFF. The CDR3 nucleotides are TGTGCCATCAGTTTATCCCCGGGAGGGAACACTGAAGCTTTCTTT.

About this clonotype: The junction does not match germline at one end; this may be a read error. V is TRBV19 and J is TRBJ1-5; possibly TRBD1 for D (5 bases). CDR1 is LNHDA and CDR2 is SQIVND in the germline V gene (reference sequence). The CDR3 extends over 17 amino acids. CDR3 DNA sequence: TGTGCCAGCCTGGGGGGAGCCGCATTGACGGGCAATCAGCCCCAGCGTTTT. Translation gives CASLGGAALTGNQPQRF.

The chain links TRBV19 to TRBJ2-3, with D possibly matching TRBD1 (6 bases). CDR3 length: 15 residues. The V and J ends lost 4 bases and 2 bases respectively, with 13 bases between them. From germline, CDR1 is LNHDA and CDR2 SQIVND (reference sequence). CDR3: CASSTPGTSTDTQYF. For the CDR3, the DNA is TGTGCCAGTAGTACCCCCGGGACATCCACAGATACGCAGTATTTT.

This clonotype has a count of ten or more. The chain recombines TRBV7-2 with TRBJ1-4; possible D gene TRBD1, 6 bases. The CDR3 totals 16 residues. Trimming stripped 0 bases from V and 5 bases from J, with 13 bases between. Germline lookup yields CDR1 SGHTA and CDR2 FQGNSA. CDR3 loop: CASSLAVGRGNEKLFF. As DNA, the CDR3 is TGTGCCAGCAGCTTAGCGGTGGGCAGGGGAAATGAAAAACTGTTTTTT.

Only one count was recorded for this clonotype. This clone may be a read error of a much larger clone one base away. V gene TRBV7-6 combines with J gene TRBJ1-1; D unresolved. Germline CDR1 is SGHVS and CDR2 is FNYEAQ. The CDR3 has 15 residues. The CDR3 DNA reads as TGTGCCAGCAGCTTAGAACGGCAACTGAACACTGCAGCTTTCTTT. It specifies CASSLERQLNTAAFF.

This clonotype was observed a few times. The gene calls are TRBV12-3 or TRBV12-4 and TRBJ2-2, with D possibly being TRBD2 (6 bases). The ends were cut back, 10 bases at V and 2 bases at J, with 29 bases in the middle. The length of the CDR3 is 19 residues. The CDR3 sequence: CATKFTEPLPGLNTGELFF. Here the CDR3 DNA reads TGTGCCACCAAGTTTACGGAACCGTTACCGGGACTCAACACCGGGGAGCTGTTTTTT.

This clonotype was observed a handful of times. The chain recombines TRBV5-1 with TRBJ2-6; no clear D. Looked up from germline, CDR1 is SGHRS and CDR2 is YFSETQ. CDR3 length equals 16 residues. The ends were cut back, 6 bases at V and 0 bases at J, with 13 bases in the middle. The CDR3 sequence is CASTETASSGANVLTF. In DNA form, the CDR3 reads TGCGCCAGCACGGAGACCGCAAGCTCTGGGGCCAACGTCCTGACTTTC.

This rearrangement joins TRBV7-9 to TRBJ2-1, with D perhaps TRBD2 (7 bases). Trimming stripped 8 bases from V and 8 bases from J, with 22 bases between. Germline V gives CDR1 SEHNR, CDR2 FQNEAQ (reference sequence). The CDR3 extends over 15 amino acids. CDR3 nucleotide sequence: TGTGCCAGCGCCCAGGGAGGGGGGGCCTGGGATGAGCAGTTCTTC. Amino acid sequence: CASAQGGGAWDEQFF.